This T cell receptor (beta chain) is drawn from a study of shared clonotypes between healthy human individuals. Turning to the study itself: Three plates each covered CD4 naive and memory; CD8 naive two, CD8 memory one.

Sequencing used immunoSEQ multiplex PCR; TCRdb keeps in-frame clones, though not all of them. The sample holds approximately 2,000,000 clones, 93% seen once. In the naive CD8 group, cells lacked CD45RO and were positively selected for CCR7, so terminally differentiated effector memory CD45RA+ cells were left out. This clone was observed once. Antigen unknown. Overall study findings and caveats: Several donors held about 5.1% of naive CD4 clonotypes in common.

The sequenced sample consisted of naive CD8+ T cells from PBMCs. This clonotype was sampled from a man younger than 30 in good health. Some clones in this sample may be carry-over from other donors' samples.

The CDR3 coding sequence is TGTGCCAGCAGCTACGGACAGGATTACTACAATGAGCAGTTCTTC. Its translation: CASSYGQDYYNEQFF. This sequence joins TRBV13 and TRBJ2-1, with 7 positions matching TRBD1. Per germline, CDR1 PRHDT and CDR2 FYEKMQ (reference sequence). V lost 4 bases and J lost 3; bases outside the gene matches: 6. CDR3 size: 15 residues.